This entry features one T cell receptor (beta chain) sequence. The antigen is undetermined. The data were taken from a study of somatic mutations in cytotoxic T cells in rheumatoid arthritis. Overall study results and limits: TRBV07 appeared slightly underrepresented in the rheumatoid arthritis patients. That finding was not adjusted to account for multiple comparisons.

Germline V CDR1 and CDR2: SGDLS, YYNGEE. Trimming took off 7 bases at V and 8 bases at J, with 15 bases between the two ends. The length of the CDR3 is 12 residues. Produced via immunoSEQ multiplex PCR; TCRdb's table is partial and in-frame only. The data hold about 27,000 clones, with roughly 69% observed a single time. V and J are TRBV9 and TRBJ1-1; the D gene is possibly TRBD1 (5 bases). The clonotype originates from a woman under 30 in good health. The sequenced sample consisted of CD8+ T cells sorted from blood. This chain's CDR3 is CASGKAGSEAFF. The DNA for the CDR3 is TGTGCCAGCGGGAAGGCAGGGTCGGAAGCTTTCTTT. Full variable domain (rest looked up from reference TRBV9 and TRBJ1-1): DSGVTQTPKHLITATGQRVTLRCSPRSGDLSVYWYQQSLDQGLQFLIQYYNGEERAKGNILERFSAQQFPDLHSELNLSSLELGDSALYFCASGKAGSEAFFGQGTRLTVV.